The source of this TCR beta chain is a study of T cell responses to AZD1222 COVID-19 vaccine. Clones were sequenced by immunoSEQ multiplex PCR, and TCRdb holds only the in-frame ones, with some missing. The sample contains 53,000 or so clones, 75% to 90% of which appear only once. Germline V lookup: CDR1 SGHNT, CDR2 YYREEE (reference sequence). Trimming pared 3 bases from V and 3 bases from J, leaving 19 bases between. The CDR3 contains 16 residues. The chain couples TRBV5-4 to TRBJ2-7, with TRBD2 as a possible D gene (6 bases). The clonotype originates from an adult in good health. The source material was peripheral blood, sampled on day 0 of MenACWY control vaccination. The CDR3 is CASSSWGNPGGYEQYF. CDR3 nucleotides: TGTGCCAGCAGCTCGTGGGGGAACCCCGGGGGCTACGAGCAGTACTTC.